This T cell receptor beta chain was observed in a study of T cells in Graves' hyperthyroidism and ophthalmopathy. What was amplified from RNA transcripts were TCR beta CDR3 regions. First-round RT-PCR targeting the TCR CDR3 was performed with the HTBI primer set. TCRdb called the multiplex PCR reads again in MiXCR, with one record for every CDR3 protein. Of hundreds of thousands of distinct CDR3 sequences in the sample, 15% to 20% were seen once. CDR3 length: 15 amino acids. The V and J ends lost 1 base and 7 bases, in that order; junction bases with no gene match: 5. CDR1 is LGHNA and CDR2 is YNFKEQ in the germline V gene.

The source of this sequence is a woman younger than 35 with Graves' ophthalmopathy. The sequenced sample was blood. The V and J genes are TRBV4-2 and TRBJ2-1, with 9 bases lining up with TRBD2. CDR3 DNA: TGTGCCAGCAGCCAAGTTTCGGCGGGAGGGAATGAGCAGTTCTTC. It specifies CASSQVSAGGNEQFF.